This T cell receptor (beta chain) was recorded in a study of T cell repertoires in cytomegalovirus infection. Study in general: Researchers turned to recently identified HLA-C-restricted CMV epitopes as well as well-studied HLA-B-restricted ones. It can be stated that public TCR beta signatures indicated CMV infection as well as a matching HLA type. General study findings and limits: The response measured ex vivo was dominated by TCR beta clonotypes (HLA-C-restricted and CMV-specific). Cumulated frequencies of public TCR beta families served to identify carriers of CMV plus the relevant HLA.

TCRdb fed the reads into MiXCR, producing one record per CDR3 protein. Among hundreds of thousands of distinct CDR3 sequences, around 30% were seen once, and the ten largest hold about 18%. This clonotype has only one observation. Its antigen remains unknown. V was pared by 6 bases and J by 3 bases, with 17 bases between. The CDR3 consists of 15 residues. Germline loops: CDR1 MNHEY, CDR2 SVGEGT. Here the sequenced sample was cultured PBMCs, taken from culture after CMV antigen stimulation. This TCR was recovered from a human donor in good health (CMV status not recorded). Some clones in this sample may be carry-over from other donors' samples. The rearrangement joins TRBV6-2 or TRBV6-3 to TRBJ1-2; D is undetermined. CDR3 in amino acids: CASSLRADNDYGYTF. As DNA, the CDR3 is TGTGCCAGCAGCCTCCGGGCGGATAACGACTATGGCTACACCTTC.